This TCR beta chain was observed in a study of T cells in Graves' hyperthyroidism and ophthalmopathy. This clonotype was picked up a small number of times. The CDR3 covers 17 residues. CDR1 is LNHDA, CDR2 SQIVND, per germline (reference sequence). V dropped 3 bases and J dropped 2; count of bases not matched to a gene: 7. Regions amplified from RNA transcripts were the TCR beta CDR3 regions. HTBI primers were used for first-round RT-PCR of the TCR CDR3. TCRdb re-called the multiplex PCR reads with MiXCR, one entry per CDR3 protein. The repertoire holds hundreds of thousands of distinct CDR3 sequences, with around a third as singletons.

V usage is TRBV19 and J usage is TRBJ1-3; TRBD1 matches at 10 bases. Sequenced: blood. This TCR derives from a woman between 35 and 50 years old with Graves' hyperthyroidism. This CDR3 is CASSISFGQGAGNTIYF. CDR3 coding DNA: TGTGCCAGTAGTATTAGCTTCGGACAGGGGGCTGGAAACACCATATATTTT.